This T cell receptor beta chain was captured by sequencing in a study of breast tumors, draining lymph nodes, adjacent tissues. Whole-study results and caveats: Compared with basal-like, luminal-like tumors shared significantly more repertoire with nontumor tissue. Compared with lymph nodes, tumors were less diverse; compared with nontumor tissue, more. Most tumor T cells seemingly derive from lymph node, then expand in tumor. The lymph node origin of tumor T cells was framed as consistent with a hypothesis, not demonstrated.

TCRdb recomputed calls from the multiplex PCR reads with MiXCR, one row per CDR3 protein. The table lists approximately 280,000 distinct CDR3 sequences, roughly 31% of them singletons. At least ten counts were recorded for this clonotype. The antigen is unknown. Samples came from axillary lymph nodes draining the breast cancer. In germline, CDR1 is KGHDR, CDR2 SFDVKD. Trimming pared 2 bases from V and 12 bases from J, leaving 16 bases between. The CDR3 runs to 13 residues. This sequence originates from a female donor with breast cancer. Some clones in this sample may be carry-over from other donors' samples. The specimen was axillary lymph node tissue. The chain has TRBV24-1 and TRBJ2-7; a possible D gene is TRBD2 (5 bases). CDR3 residues: CATSDSGLAGLYF. The CDR3, as DNA: TGTGCCACCAGTGATTCAGGTCTGGCGGGTCTGTACTTC.